The 14 T cell receptor beta chains below come from one sample, sequenced in a study of shared clonotypes between healthy human individuals. Here immunoSEQ multiplex PCR was the method, and the copy in TCRdb shows in-frame clones only, minus some. Among some 240,000 clones listed, approximately 70% were seen once. Specimen: memory CD4+ T cells sorted from blood. As for subset: CD45RA-negative fraction. The receptor set was obtained from a man aged 30 to 39 in good health.

This clone has ten or more counts. Within the sample, other DNA sequences also encode this same CDR3. The chain recombines TRBV19 with TRBJ2-1, with D uncertain. Trimming removed 6 bases at V and 11 bases at J, with 8 bases between. This CDR3 region has 10 residues. Germline CDR1 LNHDA, CDR2 SQIVND (reference sequence). CDR3 loop: CASRFWQQFF. The CDR3 bases are TGTGCCAGTAGATTCTGGCAGCAGTTCTTC.

The CDR3 DNA is TGTGCCAGCAGCTCCAGGGTCCACGAGCAGTACTTC. It translates to CASSSRVHEQYF. This rearrangement joins TRBV6-1 to TRBJ2-7, with TRBD1 as a possible D gene (5 bases). Per germline, CDR1 MNHNS and CDR2 SASEGT. Trimming left V 6 bases short and J 5 bases short, with 11 bases between. The CDR3 loop spans 12 amino acids.

The chain combines TRBV28 with TRBJ2-7, with a weak D call TRBD2 (6 bases). V shed 4 bases and J shed 3 bases, with 28 bases lying between them. Germline lookup yields CDR1 MDHEN and CDR2 SYDVKM. CDR3 length: 19 amino acids. The CDR3 protein is CASSSPPVRTQVGGYEQYF. The CDR3 DNA follows: TGTGCCAGCAGTTCACCCCCCGTGAGGACACAGGTCGGGGGCTACGAGCAGTACTTC.

V and J are TRBV19 and TRBJ2-3; maybe TRBD1 (5 bases). The CDR3 totals 16 residues. The germline CDR1 and CDR2 sequences are LNHDA and SQIVND (reference sequence). Trimming stripped 6 bases from V and 3 bases from J, with 19 bases between. The CDR3 region is CASSLLSIQGTDTQYF. CDR3 DNA: TGTGCCAGTAGCCTCCTGTCCATCCAGGGTACAGATACGCAGTATTTT.

The rearrangement uses TRBV27 and TRBJ2-3; the match to TRBD2 covers 7 bases. This CDR3 region has 14 residues. Germline V gene data show CDR1 as MNHEY and CDR2 as SMNVEV (reference sequence). The junction had 8 bases not matched to a gene; V was cut back by 5 bases and J by 6 bases. In nucleotides, the CDR3 is TGTGCCAGCAGTCCCAGGACTAGTTATGATACGCAGTATTTT. Translated, it gives CASSPRTSYDTQYF.

The V call is TRBV18, the J call TRBJ1-1, with unresolved D. The CDR3 consists of 13 residues. V was pared by 6 bases and J by 1 base, with 9 bases between. CDR1 is KGHSH, CDR2 LQKENI, per germline. The CDR3 reads CASSREGNTEAFF. DNA of the CDR3: TGTGCCAGCTCCCGGGAGGGGAACACTGAAGCTTTCTTT. The full variable domain, its missing parts supplied by reference TRBV18 and TRBJ1-1, is NAGVMQNPRHLVRRRGQEARLRCSPMKGHSHVYWYRQLPEEGLKFMVYLQKENIIDESGMPKERFSAEFPKEGPSILRIQQVVRGDSAAYFCASSREGNTEAFFGQGTRLTVV.

This chain connects TRBV28 to TRBJ2-3; D is unresolved. CDR1 and CDR2 from the germline V gene are MDHEN and SYDVKM. This CDR3 has 14 residues. The V end was cut by 6 bases, the J end by 4 bases, with 14 bases between. CDR3 loop: CASSPLEPPDTQYF. The CDR3 nucleotides read TGTGCCAGCAGCCCACTTGAGCCCCCAGATACGCAGTATTTT.

The rearrangement joins TRBV27 to TRBJ2-4; 9 bases line up with TRBD2. V shed 3 bases, J shed 2 bases, and the junction held 5 bases outside the gene matches. The germline V gene has CDR1 MNHEY and CDR2 SMNVEV (reference sequence). This CDR3 spans 16 amino acids. The chain's CDR3 is CASSFGGRESKNIQYF. The CDR3 bases are TGTGCCAGCAGTTTTGGCGGGAGGGAGTCCAAAAACATTCAGTACTTC.

The chain joins TRBV2 to TRBJ1-5, with D possibly matching TRBD1 (6 bases). The ends were cut back, 10 bases at V and 11 bases at J, with 24 bases in the middle. The germline V gene encodes CDR1 SNHLY and CDR2 FYNNEI. The CDR3 length is 14 residues. CDR3 in amino acids: CATMRDTSRGSQHF. The CDR3 nucleotides are TGTGCCACCATGAGGGACACCAGTCGGGGGTCCCAGCATTTT.

The chain is built from TRBV5-1 and TRBJ2-5; possible D gene TRBD1, 6 bases. This CDR3 comprises 15 residues. V dropped 3 bases and J dropped 1 base, with 13 bases sitting between them. Germline V gene data show CDR1 as SGHRS and CDR2 as YFSETQ. This CDR3 reads CASSSPTGSQETQYF. DNA for the CDR3: TGCGCCAGCAGCTCGCCGACAGGTTCCCAAGAGACCCAGTACTTC.

This clone has at least ten counts. The V gene is TRBV6-6, the J gene TRBJ2-3; TRBD1 is a possible D gene (6 bases). V was shortened by 7 bases and J by 0 bases, with 11 bases between the two germline ends. The CDR3 has 14 residues. CDR1 is MNHNY and CDR2 is SVGAGI in the germline V gene (reference sequence). CDR3 protein: CASTPQGSTDTQYF. DNA for the CDR3: TGTGCCAGCACTCCGCAGGGGAGCACAGATACGCAGTATTTT.

This chain uses TRBV19 with TRBJ1-5; 10 bases are a match to TRBD1. The CDR3 has 18 amino acids. Germline CDR1 and CDR2: LNHDA and SQIVND (reference sequence). V was clipped by 5 bases and J by 3 bases; unmatched bases: 13. CDR3 sequence: CASSSIVEGTGDNQPQHF. The CDR3 DNA reads TGTGCCAGTAGTTCTATAGTTGAGGGGACAGGGGACAATCAGCCCCAGCATTTT.

This clone has just a few counts. The chain uses TRBV5-6 and TRBJ2-2; maybe TRBD1 (6 bases). Trimming cost V 4 bases and J 2 bases, with 15 bases left between them. The CDR3 extends over 16 amino acids. Germline V gives CDR1 SGHDT, CDR2 YYEEEE. The CDR3 loop reads CASSKTGFANTGELFF. The CDR3 coding sequence is TGTGCCAGCAGCAAGACAGGCTTCGCCAACACCGGGGAGCTGTTTTTT. Full variable domain (outside the CDR3, taken from reference TRBV5-6 and TRBJ2-2): DAGVTQSPTHLIKTRGQQVTLRCSPKSGHDTVSWYQQALGQGPQFIFQYYEEEERQRGNFPDRFSGHQFPNYSSELNVNALLLGDSALYLCASSKTGFANTGELFFGEGSRLTVL.

This clone was seen more than once but under ten times. V usage is TRBV7-2 and J usage is TRBJ2-7, with D possibly matching TRBD2 (7 bases). The ends were cut back, 5 bases at V and 0 bases at J, with 11 bases in the middle. The V gene's germline CDR1 is SGHTA and CDR2 FQGNSA. The CDR3 is made up of 14 amino acids. The CDR3 bases are TGTGCCAGCAGCAGGGGGGGGAGCTCCTACGAGCAGTACTTC. Its translation: CASSRGGSSYEQYF.